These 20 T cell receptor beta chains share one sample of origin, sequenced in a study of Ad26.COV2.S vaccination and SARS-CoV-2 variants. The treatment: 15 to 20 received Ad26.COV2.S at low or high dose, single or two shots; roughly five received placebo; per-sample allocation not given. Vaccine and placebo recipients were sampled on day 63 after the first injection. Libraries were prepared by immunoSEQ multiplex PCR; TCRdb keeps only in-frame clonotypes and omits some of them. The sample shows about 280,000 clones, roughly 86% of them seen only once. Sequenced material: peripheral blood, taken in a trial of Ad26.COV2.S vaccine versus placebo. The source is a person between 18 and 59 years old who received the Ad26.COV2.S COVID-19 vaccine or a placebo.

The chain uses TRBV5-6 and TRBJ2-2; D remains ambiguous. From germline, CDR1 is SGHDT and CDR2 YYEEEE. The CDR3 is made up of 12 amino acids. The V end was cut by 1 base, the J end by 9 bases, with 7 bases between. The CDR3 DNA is TGTGCCAGCAGCTTGTCCTTCCGGGAGCTGTTTTTT. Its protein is CASSLSFRELFF.

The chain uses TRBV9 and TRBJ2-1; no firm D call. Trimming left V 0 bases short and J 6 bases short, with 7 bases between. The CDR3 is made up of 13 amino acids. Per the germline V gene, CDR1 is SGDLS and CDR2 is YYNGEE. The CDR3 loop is CASSVGQFNEQFF. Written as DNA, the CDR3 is TGTGCCAGCAGCGTAGGCCAGTTCAATGAGCAGTTCTTC.

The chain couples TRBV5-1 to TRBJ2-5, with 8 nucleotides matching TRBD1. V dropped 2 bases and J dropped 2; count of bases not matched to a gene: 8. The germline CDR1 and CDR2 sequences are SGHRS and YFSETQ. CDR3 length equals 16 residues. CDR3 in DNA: TGCGCCAGCAGCTTCGGACAGGGTCTCTATCAAGAGACCCAGTACTTC. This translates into CASSFGQGLYQETQYF.

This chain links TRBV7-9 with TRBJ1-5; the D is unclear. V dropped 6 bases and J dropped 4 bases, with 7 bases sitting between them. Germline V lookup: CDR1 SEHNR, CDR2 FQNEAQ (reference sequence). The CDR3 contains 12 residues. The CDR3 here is CASRRENQPQHF. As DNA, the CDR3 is TGTGCCAGCAGAAGGGAAAATCAGCCCCAGCATTTT.

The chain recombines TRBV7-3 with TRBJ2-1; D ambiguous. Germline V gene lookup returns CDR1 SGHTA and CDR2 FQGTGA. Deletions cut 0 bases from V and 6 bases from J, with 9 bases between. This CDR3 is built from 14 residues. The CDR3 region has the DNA TGTGCCAGCAGCTTAACCTGGGTTGGCAATGAGCAGTTCTTC. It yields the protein CASSLTWVGNEQFF.

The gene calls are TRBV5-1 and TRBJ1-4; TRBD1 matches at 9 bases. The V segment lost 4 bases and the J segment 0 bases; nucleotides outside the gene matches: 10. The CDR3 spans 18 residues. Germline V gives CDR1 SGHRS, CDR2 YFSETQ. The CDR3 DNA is TGCGCCAGCAGCCGACAAGGACAGGGGCTTACAACTAATGAAAAACTGTTTTTT. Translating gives CASSRQGQGLTTNEKLFF.

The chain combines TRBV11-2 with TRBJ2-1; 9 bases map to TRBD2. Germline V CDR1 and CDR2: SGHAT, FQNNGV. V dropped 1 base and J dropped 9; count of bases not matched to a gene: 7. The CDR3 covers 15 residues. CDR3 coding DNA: TGTGCCAGCAGCTTAGGGGCTAGCGGGAAGTCTGAGCAGTTCTTC. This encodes CASSLGASGKSEQFF.

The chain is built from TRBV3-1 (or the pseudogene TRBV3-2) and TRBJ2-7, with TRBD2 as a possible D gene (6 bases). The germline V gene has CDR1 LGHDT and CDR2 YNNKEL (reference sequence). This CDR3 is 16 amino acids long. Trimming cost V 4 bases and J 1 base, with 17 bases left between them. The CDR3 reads CASSRGTRGTSYEQYF. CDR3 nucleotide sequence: TGTGCCAGCAGCCGGGGGACGAGAGGGACTTCCTACGAGCAGTACTTC.

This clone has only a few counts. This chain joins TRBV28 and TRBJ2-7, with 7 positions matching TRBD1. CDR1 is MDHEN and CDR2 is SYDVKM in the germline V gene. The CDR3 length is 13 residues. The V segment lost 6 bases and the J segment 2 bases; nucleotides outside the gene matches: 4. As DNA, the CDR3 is TGTGCCAGCAGCCCGACAGGGACCTACGAGCAGTACTTC. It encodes CASSPTGTYEQYF.

The CDR3 loop reads CASSYPLGDSYEQYF. For the CDR3, the DNA is TGTGCCAGCAGTTACCCACTGGGGGACAGTTACGAGCAGTACTTC. The chain links TRBV6-5 to TRBJ2-7; the match to TRBD1 covers 7 bases. The CDR3 runs 15 residues. V lost 2 bases to trimming and J lost 4 bases; unmatched junction nucleotides: 8. The V gene's germline CDR1 is MNHEY and CDR2 SVGAGI.

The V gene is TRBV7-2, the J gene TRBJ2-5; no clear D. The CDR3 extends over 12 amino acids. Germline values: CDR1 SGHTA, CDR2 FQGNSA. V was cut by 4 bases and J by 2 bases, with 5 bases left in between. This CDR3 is CASSSSQETQYF. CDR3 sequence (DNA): TGTGCCAGCAGCTCGTCTCAAGAGACCCAGTACTTC. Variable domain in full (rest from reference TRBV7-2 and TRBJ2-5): GAGVSQSPSNKVTEKGKDVELRCDPISGHTALYWYRQSLGQGLEFLIYFQGNSAPDKSGLPSDRFSAERTGGSVSTLTIQRTQQEDSAVYLCASSSSQETQYFGPGTRLLVL.

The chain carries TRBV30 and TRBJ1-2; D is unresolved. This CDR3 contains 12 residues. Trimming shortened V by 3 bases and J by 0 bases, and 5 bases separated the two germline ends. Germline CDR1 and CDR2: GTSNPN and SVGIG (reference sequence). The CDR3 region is CAWRGANYGYTF. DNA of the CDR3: TGTGCCTGGAGGGGCGCTAACTATGGCTACACCTTC.

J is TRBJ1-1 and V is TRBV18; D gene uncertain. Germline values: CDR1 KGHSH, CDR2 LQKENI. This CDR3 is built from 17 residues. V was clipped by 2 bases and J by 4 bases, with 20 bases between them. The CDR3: CASSPLSWQTSPTEAFF. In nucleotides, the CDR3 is TGTGCCAGCTCACCATTGTCATGGCAGACTAGTCCCACTGAAGCTTTCTTT.

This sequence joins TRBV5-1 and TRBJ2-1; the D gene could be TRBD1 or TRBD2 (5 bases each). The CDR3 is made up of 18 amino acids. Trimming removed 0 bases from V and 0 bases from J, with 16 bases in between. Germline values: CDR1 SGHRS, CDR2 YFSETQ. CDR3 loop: CASSLAGTAHRSYNEQFF. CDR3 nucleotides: TGCGCCAGCAGCTTGGCCGGGACCGCACATCGCTCCTACAATGAGCAGTTCTTC.

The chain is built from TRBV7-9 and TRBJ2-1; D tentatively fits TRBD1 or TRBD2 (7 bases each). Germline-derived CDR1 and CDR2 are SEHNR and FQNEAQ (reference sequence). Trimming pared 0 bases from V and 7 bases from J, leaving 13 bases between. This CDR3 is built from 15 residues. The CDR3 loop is CASSLAQGRGNEQFF. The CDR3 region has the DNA TGTGCCAGCAGCTTAGCACAGGGGAGGGGGAATGAGCAGTTCTTC.

The CDR3 DNA sequence: TGTGCCAGCACCCAGGAGACAGGGGGCAGCGAGACCCAGTACTTC. This gives the protein CASTQETGGSETQYF. This chain uses TRBV5-6 with TRBJ2-5; TRBD1 aligns across 10 bases. Germline V gene sequence: CDR1 SGHDT, CDR2 YYEEEE. J was trimmed by 5 bases and V by 6 bases; bases with no gene match: 10. CDR3 length: 15 residues. Looking up the rest from reference TRBV5-6 and TRBJ2-5 gives the full variable domain: DAGVTQSPTHLIKTRGQQVTLRCSPKSGHDTVSWYQQALGQGPQFIFQYYEEEERQRGNFPDRFSGHQFPNYSSELNVNALLLGDSALYLCASTQETGGSETQYFGPGTRLLVL.

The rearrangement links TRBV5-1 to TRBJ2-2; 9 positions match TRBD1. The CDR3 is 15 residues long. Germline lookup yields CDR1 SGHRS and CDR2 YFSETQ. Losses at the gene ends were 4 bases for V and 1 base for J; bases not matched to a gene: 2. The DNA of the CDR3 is TGCGCCAGCAGCCCGGACAGGGGGAACACCGGGGAGCTGTTTTTT. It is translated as CASSPDRGNTGELFF. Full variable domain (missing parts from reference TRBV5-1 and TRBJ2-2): KAGVTQTPRYLIKTRGQQVTLSCSPISGHRSVSWYQQTPGQGLQFLFEYFSETQRNKGNFPGRFSGRQFSNSRSEMNVSTLELGDSALYLCASSPDRGNTGELFFGEGSRLTVL.

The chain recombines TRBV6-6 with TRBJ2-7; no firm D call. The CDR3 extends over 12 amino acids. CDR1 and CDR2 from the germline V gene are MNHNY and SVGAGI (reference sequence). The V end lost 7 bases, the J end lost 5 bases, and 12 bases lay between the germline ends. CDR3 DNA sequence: TGTGCCAGCATTTCTCACGTGGACGAGCAGTACTTC. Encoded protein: CASISHVDEQYF.

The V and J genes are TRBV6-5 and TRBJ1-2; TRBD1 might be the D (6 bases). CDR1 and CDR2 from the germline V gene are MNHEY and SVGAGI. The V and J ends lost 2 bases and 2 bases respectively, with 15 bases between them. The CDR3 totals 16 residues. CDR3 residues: CASSYPQTGGNYGYTF. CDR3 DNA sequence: TGTGCCAGCAGTTACCCGCAGACAGGCGGCAACTATGGCTACACCTTC.

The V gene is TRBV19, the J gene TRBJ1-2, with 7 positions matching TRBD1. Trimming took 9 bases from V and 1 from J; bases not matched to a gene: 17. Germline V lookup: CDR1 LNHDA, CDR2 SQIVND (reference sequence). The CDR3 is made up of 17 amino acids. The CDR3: CASSAGEGASYNYGYTF. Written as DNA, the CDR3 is TGTGCCAGCTCGGCGGGGGAGGGGGCGTCTTATAACTATGGCTACACCTTC.